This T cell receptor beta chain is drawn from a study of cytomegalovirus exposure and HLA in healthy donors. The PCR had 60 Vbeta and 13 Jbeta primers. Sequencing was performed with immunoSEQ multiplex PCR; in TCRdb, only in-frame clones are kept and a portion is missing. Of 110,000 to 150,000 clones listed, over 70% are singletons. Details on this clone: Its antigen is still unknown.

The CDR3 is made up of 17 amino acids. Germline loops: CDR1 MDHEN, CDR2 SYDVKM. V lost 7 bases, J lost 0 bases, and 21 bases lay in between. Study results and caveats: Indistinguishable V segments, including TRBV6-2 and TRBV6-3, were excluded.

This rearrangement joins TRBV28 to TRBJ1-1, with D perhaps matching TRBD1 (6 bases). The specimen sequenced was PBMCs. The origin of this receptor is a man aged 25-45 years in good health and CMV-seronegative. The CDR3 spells CASKIQRGKKMNTEAFF. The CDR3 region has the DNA TGTGCCAGCAAAATTCAGAGGGGGAAAAAAATGAACACTGAAGCTTTCTTT.